Below are 2 T cell receptor beta chains sequenced from a single sample in a study of control samples from healthy donors and cancer patients. The data were produced by immunoSEQ multiplex PCR, yet TCRdb's version contains in-frame clones alone and is incomplete. The sample shows about 50,000 clones, approximately 95% of them seen only once. The sequencing input was blood. These receptors were taken from a woman aged 25-40 years in good health.

This clone was picked up a small number of times. The chain uses TRBV20-1 and TRBJ2-3; 13 nucleotides align to TRBD2. Trimming at V came to 3 bases and at J to 6 bases, leaving 18 bases not matched to a gene. The CDR3 consists of 19 residues. The germline V gene has CDR1 DFQATT and CDR2 SNEGSKA (reference sequence). The CDR3 bases are TGCAGTGCTAGTCTCACCGGGACTAGCGGGAAGCCGTCCGCCGATACGCAGTATTTT. Translating gives CSASLTGTSGKPSADTQYF.

This CDR3 is CASRRDLEKLFF. CDR3 nucleotide sequence: TGCGCCAGCAGAAGGGACTTGGAAAAACTGTTTTTT. The rearrangement uses TRBV5-1 and TRBJ1-4, with D perhaps matching TRBD1 (5 bases). The V gene lost 5 bases and the J gene lost 8 bases, with 10 bases spanning the gap. This CDR3 has 12 residues. CDR1 and CDR2 (germline): SGHRS, YFSETQ.